The 12 T cell receptor beta chains given below trace back to one sample, sequenced in a study of Ad26.COV2.S vaccination and SARS-CoV-2 variants. Here immunoSEQ multiplex PCR was the method, and the copy in TCRdb shows in-frame clones only, minus some. The sample carries about 350,000 clones, roughly nine tenths recorded once. The source was peripheral blood, collected after recovery from COVID-19. The receptors here all came from a human donor who had recovered from COVID-19.

This chain uses TRBV21-1 with TRBJ1-1; the D segment call TRBD1 is taken from the table without a DNA check. TRBV21-1 is labeled a pseudogene. The CDR3 loop spans 17 amino acids. Here the CDR3 DNA reads TGTGCCAGCAGCAAAAGGGAGGGACAGGGACCGAACACTGAAGCTTTCTTT. As protein: CASSKREGQGPNTEAFF.

The chain employs TRBV5-1 and TRBJ1-2; tentatively, D is TRBD1 (6 bases). CDR1 is SGHRS, CDR2 YFSETQ, per germline. V was pared by 0 bases and J by 6 bases, with 12 bases between. The CDR3 contains 14 residues. This CDR3 is CASSLAVGGNGYTF. In nucleotides, the CDR3 is TGCGCCAGCAGCTTGGCAGTGGGGGGCAATGGCTACACCTTC.

The V gene is TRBV12-5, the J gene TRBJ1-3, with 7 bases that match TRBD1. Trimming took 1 base from V and 8 from J; bases not matched to a gene: 8. Germline-derived CDR1 and CDR2 are LGHNT and FRNRAP. This CDR3 region has 15 residues. The DNA of the CDR3 is TGTGCTAGTGGTTTGGAAGGGGGCTTCGGTGACACCATATATTTT. This codes for CASGLEGGFGDTIYF.

The V and J genes are TRBV7-9 and TRBJ2-3; D not resolved. With 1 base removed from V and 6 bases from J, the gap between germline ends came to 14 bases. Germline V gene sequence: CDR1 SEHNR, CDR2 FQNEAQ (reference sequence). This CDR3 has 15 residues. This chain's CDR3 is CASSLGSPPRDTQYF. CDR3 DNA: TGTGCCAGCAGCTTAGGTTCCCCCCCCAGGGATACGCAGTATTTT.

This chain connects TRBV5-8 to TRBJ2-3; TRBD2 matches at 8 bases. The ends lost 3 bases at V and 4 bases at J; junction bases unmatched: 16. The CDR3 has 18 residues. Per germline, CDR1 SGHTS and CDR2 YDEGEE. In DNA form, the CDR3 reads TGTGCCAGCAGCTCCGGAAATTACCCGGGGGGGGTAGCAGATACGCAGTATTTT. The encoded protein is CASSSGNYPGGVADTQYF.

This chain links TRBV19 with TRBJ1-3; possible D gene TRBD1, 5 bases. V lost 7 bases and J lost 4, with 14 bases in between. The CDR3 loop spans 14 amino acids. Germline-derived CDR1 and CDR2 are LNHDA and SQIVND (reference sequence). The CDR3 coding sequence is TGTGCCAGTATCGACGACGGGGCAGGAAACACCATATATTTT. Its protein product is CASIDDGAGNTIYF.

V and J are TRBV7-2 and TRBJ1-1; 7 bases align to TRBD1. Germline CDR1 is SGHTA and CDR2 is FQGNSA. V dropped 4 bases and J dropped 8; count of bases not matched to a gene: 10. The CDR3 spans 14 residues. The CDR3 DNA reads TGTGCCAGCAGCTCGAGGCAGGGGGGACACGAAGCTTTCTTT. It encodes CASSSRQGGHEAFF.

The chain employs TRBV19 and TRBJ1-4; 7 bases align to TRBD1. Trimming cost V 7 bases and J 5 bases; bases outside gene matches: 4. Germline loops: CDR1 LNHDA, CDR2 SQIVND (reference sequence). This CDR3 has 13 residues. CDR3 sequence reads: CASKGQDNEKLFF. The CDR3 DNA is TGTGCCAGTAAAGGACAGGACAATGAAAAACTGTTTTTT. Variable domain in full (rest from reference TRBV19 and TRBJ1-4): DGGITQSPKYLFRKEGQNVTLSCEQNLNHDAMYWYRQDPGQGLRLIYYSQIVNDFQKGDIAEGYSVSREKKESFPLTVTSAQKNPTAFYLCASKGQDNEKLFFGSGTQLSVL.

This clone was seen a single time. The chain has TRBV6-6 and TRBJ1-1, with D hard to call. CDR1 and CDR2 (germline): MNHNY, SVGAGI (reference sequence). This CDR3 has 11 amino acids. V lost 5 bases, J lost 2 bases, and 3 bases lay in between. The CDR3 protein is CASSRNTEAFF. Written as DNA, the CDR3 is TGTGCCAGCAGTCGTAACACTGAAGCTTTCTTT.

A single count supports this clone. The chain combines TRBV10-3 with TRBJ1-3, with D perhaps matching TRBD1 (5 bases). Germline V gives CDR1 ENHRY, CDR2 SYGVKD. CDR3 length: 13 amino acids. V was pared by 8 bases and J by 0 bases, with 8 bases between. DNA for the CDR3: TGTGCCATCCGGGGGGTCTCTGGAAACACCATATATTTT. This encodes CAIRGVSGNTIYF.

V usage is TRBV4-1 and J usage is TRBJ2-7; 8 bases map to TRBD1. Per germline, CDR1 MGHRA and CDR2 YSYEKL. The CDR3 spans 17 residues. Losses at the gene ends were 0 bases for V and 1 base for J; bases not matched to a gene: 8. The CDR3 loop reads CASSQERIRDRSYEQYF. CDR3 in DNA: TGCGCCAGCAGCCAAGAAAGGATCCGGGACAGGTCCTACGAGCAGTACTTC.

The chain recombines TRBV11-2 with TRBJ2-6; possibly TRBD1 or TRBD2 for D (5 bases each). The germline CDR1 and CDR2 sequences are SGHAT and FQNNGV. The CDR3 runs to 18 residues. Between the trimmed V and J ends, which lost 1 base and 0 bases, there was a span of 13 bases. The CDR3 loop is CASSLGTGPSSGANVLTF. CDR3 sequence (DNA): TGTGCCAGCAGCTTAGGAACGGGGCCCAGCTCTGGGGCCAACGTCCTGACTTTC.